The table lists the clone carrying this T cell receptor beta chain with many counts. The antigen is undetermined. This sample is drawn from a study of Graves' ophthalmopathy and Graves' hyperthyroidism. Study-wide context: Researchers obtained peripheral blood at initial diagnosis, before any treatment had begun. Whole-study results and caveats: Among thyroid clonotypes expanded above 0.001 frequency, most also appeared in blood.

The authors amplified TCR beta CDR3 regions, and they did so from RNA transcripts for repertoire sequencing. Second-round multiplex PCR followed a first-round RT-PCR using HTBI primers. Each CDR3 protein is one row after TCRdb ran MiXCR on the multiplex PCR reads. Of about 210,000 distinct CDR3 sequences listed, around 28% are singletons. CDR3 length equals 15 residues. CDR1 is SGDLS, CDR2 YYNGEE, per germline. V lost 2 bases and J lost 1; bases outside the gene matches: 4. Orbital computed tomography, together with clinical symptoms, serum thyroxine, TRAb and thyroid ultrasound, was used for diagnosis.

Material: peripheral blood. This chain uses TRBV9 with TRBJ2-7; 9 bases match TRBD1. The receptor was isolated from a man aged 50 to 59 with Graves' ophthalmopathy. This CDR3 is CASSVSTGGSYEQYF. CDR3 bases: TGTGCCAGCAGCGTGTCGACAGGGGGATCCTACGAGCAGTACTTC.